The T cell receptor beta chain described here comes from a study of regulatory T cells in long-lasting Graves disease. Construction of TCR beta libraries relied on iRepertoire HTBI primers and on Arm-PCR targeting CDR3 regions. TCRdb analysed the multiplex PCR reads with MiXCR anew, one entry per CDR3 protein. The sample has approximately 400,000 distinct CDR3 sequences; under 25% are singletons. The CDR3 loop spans 13 amino acids. J was trimmed by 3 bases and V by 5 bases; bases with no gene match: 4. Germline values: CDR1 MNHNS, CDR2 SASEGT. This clonotype was seen many times. Time point described: persistent/refractory GD, antithyroid drugs over 5 years with positive TRAb. From RNA extracted from PBMCs, the TCR library was made.

This clonotype originated in a female donor with Graves disease. The chain joins TRBV6-1 to TRBJ2-7; 7 nucleotides match TRBD1. The source was peripheral blood mononuclear cells (PBMCs), collected when the disease was refractory, from a patient treated with antithyroid drugs. CDR3 in DNA: TGTGCCAGCAGTCCAGGACAGGTCTACGAGCAGTACTTC. The encoded protein is CASSPGQVYEQYF.